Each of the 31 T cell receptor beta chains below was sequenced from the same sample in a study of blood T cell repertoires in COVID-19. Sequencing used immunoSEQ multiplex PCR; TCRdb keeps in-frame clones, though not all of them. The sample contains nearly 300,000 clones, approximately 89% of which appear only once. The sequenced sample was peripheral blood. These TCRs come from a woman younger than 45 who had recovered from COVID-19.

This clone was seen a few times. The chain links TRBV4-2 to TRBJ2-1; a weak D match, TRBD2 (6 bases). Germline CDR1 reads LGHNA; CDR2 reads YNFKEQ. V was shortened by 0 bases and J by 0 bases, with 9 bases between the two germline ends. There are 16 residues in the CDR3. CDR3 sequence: CASSQEGGSSYNEQFF. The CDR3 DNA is TGTGCCAGCAGCCAAGAGGGGGGTAGCTCCTACAATGAGCAGTTCTTC.

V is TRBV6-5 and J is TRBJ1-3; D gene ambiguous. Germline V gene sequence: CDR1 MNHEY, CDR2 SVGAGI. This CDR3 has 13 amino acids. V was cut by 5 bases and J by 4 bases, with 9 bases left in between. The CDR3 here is CASSRGRGNTIYF. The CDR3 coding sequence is TGTGCCAGCAGTAGAGGCAGAGGAAACACCATATATTTT.

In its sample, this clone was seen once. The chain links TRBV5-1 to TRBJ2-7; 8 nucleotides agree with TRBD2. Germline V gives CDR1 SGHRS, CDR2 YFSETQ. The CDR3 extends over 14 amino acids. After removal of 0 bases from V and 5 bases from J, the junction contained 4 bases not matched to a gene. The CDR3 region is CASSLEGGGNEQYF. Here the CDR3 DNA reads TGCGCCAGCAGCTTGGAAGGCGGGGGGAACGAGCAGTACTTC.

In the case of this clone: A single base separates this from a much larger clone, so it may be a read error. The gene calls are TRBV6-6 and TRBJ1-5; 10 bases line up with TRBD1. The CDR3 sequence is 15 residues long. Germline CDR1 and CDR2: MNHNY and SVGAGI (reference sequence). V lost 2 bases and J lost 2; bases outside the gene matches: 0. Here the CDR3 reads CASSYGTGGNQPQHF. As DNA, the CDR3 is TGTGCCAGCAGTTACGGGACAGGGGGCAATCAGCCCCAGCATTTT.

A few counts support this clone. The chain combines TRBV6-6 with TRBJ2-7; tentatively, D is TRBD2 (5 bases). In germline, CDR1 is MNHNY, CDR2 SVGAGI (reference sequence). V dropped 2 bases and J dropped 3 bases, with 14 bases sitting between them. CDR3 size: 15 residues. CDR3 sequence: CASSYRPEGRYEQYF. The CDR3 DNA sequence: TGTGCCAGCAGTTACCGCCCCGAGGGTCGCTACGAGCAGTACTTC.

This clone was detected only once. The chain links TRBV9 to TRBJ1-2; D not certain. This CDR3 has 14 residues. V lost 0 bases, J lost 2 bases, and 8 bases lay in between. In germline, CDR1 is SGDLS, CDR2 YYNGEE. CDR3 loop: CASSVGQLNYGYTF. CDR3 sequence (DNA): TGTGCCAGCAGCGTAGGTCAGTTGAACTATGGCTACACCTTC.

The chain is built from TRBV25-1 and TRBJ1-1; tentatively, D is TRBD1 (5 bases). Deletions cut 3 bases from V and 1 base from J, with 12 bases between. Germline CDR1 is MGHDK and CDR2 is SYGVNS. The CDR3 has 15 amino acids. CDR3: CASSDPRQGNTEAFF. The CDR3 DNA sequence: TGTGCCAGCAGTGATCCAAGGCAGGGGAACACTGAAGCTTTCTTT. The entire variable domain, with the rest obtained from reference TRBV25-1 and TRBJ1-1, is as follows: EADIYQTPRYLVIGTGKKITLECSQTMGHDKMYWYQQDPGMELHLIHYSYGVNSTEKGDLSSESTVSRIRTEHFPLTLESARPSHTSQYLCASSDPRQGNTEAFFGQGTRLTVV.

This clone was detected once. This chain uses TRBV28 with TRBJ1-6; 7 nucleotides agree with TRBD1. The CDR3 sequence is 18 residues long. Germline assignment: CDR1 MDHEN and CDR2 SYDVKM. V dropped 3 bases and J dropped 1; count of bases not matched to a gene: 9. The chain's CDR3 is CASSLANRGRSYNSPLHF. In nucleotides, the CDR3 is TGTGCCAGCAGTTTGGCTAACAGGGGAAGGTCCTATAATTCACCCCTCCACTTT.

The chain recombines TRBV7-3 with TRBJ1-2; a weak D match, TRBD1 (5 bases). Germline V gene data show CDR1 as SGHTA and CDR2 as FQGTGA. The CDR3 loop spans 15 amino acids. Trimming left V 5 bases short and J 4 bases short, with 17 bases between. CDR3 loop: CASSHRGEGGYGYTF. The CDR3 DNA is TGTGCCAGCAGCCATCGGGGGGAGGGCGGCTATGGCTACACCTTC.

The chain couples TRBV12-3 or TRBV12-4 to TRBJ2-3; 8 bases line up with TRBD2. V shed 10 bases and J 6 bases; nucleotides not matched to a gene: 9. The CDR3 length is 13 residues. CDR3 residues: CATAGGRGDTQYF. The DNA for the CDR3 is TGTGCCACCGCGGGGGGAAGAGGGGATACGCAGTATTTT.

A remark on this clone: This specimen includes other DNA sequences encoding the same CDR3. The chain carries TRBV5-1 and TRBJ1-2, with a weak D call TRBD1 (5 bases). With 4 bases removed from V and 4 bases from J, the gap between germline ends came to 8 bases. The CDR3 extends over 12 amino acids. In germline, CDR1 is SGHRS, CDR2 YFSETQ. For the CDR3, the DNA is TGCGCCAGCAGCCTGGGACTCTATGGCTACACCTTC. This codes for CASSLGLYGYTF. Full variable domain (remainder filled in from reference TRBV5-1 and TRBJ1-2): KAGVTQTPRYLIKTRGQQVTLSCSPISGHRSVSWYQQTPGQGLQFLFEYFSETQRNKGNFPGRFSGRQFSNSRSEMNVSTLELGDSALYLCASSLGLYGYTFGSGTRLTVV.

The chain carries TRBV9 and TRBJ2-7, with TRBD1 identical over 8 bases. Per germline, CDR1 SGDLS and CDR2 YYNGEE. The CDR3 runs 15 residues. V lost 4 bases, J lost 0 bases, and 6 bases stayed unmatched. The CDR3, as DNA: TGTGCCAGCAGCCCGTGGACAGGGACCTCCTACGAGCAGTACTTC. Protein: CASSPWTGTSYEQYF.

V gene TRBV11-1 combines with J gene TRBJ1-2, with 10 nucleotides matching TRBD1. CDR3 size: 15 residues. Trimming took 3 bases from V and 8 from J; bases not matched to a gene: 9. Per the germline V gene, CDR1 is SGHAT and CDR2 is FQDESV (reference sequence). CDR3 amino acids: CASSFNGQGERGYTF. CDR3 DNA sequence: TGTGCCAGCAGCTTCAACGGACAGGGGGAGCGCGGCTACACCTTC.

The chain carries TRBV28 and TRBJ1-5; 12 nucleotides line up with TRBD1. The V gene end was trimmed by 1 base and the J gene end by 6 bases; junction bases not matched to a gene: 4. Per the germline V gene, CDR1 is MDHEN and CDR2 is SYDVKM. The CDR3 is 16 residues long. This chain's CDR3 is CASSLSGTGGSQPQHF. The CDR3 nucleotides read TGTGCCAGCAGTTTATCCGGGACAGGGGGCTCTCAGCCCCAGCATTTT.

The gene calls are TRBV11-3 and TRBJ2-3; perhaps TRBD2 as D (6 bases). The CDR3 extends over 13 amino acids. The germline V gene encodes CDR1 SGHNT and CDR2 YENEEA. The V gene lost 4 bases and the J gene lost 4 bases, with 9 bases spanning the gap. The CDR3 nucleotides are TGTGCCAGCAGCTCCGGAGGGGCAGATACGCAGTATTTT. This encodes CASSSGGADTQYF.

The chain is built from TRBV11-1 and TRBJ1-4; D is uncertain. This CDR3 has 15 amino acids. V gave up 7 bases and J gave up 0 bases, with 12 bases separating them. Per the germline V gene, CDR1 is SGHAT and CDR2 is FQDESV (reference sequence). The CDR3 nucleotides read TGTGCCAGCACCAACCCCGGGGCAACTAATGAAAAACTGTTTTTT. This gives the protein CASTNPGATNEKLFF.

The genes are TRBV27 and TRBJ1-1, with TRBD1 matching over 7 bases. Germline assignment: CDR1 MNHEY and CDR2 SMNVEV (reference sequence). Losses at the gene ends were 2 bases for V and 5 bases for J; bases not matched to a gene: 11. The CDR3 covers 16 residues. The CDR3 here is CASSLLATGQGTEAFF. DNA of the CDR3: TGTGCCAGCAGTTTACTCGCGACAGGGCAGGGGACTGAAGCTTTCTTT.

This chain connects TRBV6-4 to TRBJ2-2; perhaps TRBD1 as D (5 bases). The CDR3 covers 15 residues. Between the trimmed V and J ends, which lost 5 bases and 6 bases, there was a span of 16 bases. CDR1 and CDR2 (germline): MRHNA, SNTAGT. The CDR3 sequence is CASSPGNPLSGELFF. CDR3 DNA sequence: TGTGCCAGCAGTCCAGGGAACCCCCTCTCCGGGGAGCTGTTTTTT.

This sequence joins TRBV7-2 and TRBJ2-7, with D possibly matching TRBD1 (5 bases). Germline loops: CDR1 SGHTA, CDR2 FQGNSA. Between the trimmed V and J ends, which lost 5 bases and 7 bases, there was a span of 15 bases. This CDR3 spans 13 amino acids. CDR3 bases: TGTGCCAGCAGCCTACAACAGGCGAAAGAGCAGTACTTC. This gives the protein CASSLQQAKEQYF.

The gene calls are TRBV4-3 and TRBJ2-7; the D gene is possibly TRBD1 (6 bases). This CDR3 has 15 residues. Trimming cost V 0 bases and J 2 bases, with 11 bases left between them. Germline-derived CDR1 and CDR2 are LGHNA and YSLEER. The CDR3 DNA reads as TGCGCCAGCAGCCAAGAGTACCGGGACACCTACGAGCAGTACTTC. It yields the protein CASSQEYRDTYEQYF.

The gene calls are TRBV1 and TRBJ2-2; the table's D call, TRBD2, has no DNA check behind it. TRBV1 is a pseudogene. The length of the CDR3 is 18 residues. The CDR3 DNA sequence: TGCACCAGCAGCCAAGAACCCACTGGGACTTACAACACCGGGGAGCTGTTTTTT. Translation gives CTSSQEPTGTYNTGELFF.

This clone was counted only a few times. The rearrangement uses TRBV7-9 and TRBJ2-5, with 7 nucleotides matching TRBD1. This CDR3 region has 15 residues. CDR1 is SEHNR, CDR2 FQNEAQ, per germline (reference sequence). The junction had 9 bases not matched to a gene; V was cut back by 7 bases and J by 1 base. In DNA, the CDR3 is TGTGCCAGCATCGACGCAGGGGGACCCCAAGAGACCCAGTACTTC. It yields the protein CASIDAGGPQETQYF.

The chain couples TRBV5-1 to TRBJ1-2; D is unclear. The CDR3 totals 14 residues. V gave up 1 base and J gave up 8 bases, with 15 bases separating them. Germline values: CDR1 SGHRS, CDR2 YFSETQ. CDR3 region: CASSLSGPSEGYTF. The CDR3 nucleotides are TGCGCCAGCAGCTTGAGTGGGCCGTCTGAAGGCTACACCTTC.

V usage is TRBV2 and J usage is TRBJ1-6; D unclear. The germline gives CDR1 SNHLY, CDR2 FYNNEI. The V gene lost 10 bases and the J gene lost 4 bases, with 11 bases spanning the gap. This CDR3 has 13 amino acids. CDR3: CAIVRTYNSPLHF. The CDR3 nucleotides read TGTGCCATAGTTCGGACTTATAATTCACCCCTCCACTTT. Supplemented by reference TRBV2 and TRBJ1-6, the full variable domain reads EPEVTQTPSHQVTQMGQEVILRCVPISNHLYFYWYRQILGQKVEFLVSFYNNEISEKSEIFDDQFSVERPDGSNFTLKIRSTKLEDSAMYFCAIVRTYNSPLHFGNGTRLTVT.

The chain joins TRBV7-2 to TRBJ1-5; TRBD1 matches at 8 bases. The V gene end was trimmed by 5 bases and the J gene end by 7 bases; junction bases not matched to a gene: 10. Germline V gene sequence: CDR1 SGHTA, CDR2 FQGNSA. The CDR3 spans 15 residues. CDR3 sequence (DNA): TGTGCCAGCAGCCCCTTCAGGACAGGGACACAGCCCCAGCATTTT. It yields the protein CASSPFRTGTQPQHF.

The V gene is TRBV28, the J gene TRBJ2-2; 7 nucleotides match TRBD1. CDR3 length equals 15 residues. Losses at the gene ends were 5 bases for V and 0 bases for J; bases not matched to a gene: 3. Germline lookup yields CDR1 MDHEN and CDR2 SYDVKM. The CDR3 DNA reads TGTGCCAGCAGTAGGGGGACAGCGAACACCGGGGAGCTGTTTTTT. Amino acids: CASSRGTANTGELFF.

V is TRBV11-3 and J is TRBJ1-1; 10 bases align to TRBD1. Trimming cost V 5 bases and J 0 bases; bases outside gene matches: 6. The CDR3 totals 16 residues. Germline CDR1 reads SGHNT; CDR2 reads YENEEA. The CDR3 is CASSRGQGEMNTEAFF. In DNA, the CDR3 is TGTGCCAGCAGCCGTGGACAGGGGGAAATGAACACTGAAGCTTTCTTT.

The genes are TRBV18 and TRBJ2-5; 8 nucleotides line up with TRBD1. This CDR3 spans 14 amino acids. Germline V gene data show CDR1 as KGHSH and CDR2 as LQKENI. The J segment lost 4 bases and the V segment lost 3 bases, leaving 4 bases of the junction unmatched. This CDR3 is CASSPPDRAETQYF. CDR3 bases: TGTGCCAGCTCACCCCCGGACAGGGCAGAGACCCAGTACTTC.

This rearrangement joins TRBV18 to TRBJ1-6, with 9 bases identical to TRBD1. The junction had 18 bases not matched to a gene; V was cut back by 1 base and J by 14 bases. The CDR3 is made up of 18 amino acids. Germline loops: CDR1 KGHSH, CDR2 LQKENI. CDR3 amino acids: CASSPRTLGGQGSLTLHF. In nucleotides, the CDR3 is TGTGCCAGCTCACCACGAACTTTGGGGGGACAGGGCTCTTTGACCCTCCACTTT.

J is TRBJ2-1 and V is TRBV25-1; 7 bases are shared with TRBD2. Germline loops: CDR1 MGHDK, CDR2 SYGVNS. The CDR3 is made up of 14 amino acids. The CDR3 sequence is CATMASGVMNEQFF. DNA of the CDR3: TGTGCTACTATGGCCAGCGGGGTTATGAATGAGCAGTTCTTC.

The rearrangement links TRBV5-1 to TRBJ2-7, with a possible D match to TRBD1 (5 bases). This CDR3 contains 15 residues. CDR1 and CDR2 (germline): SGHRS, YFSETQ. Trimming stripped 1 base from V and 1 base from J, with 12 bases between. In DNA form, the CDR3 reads TGCGCCAGCAGCTTGTCGGGCAGGGTGTCCTACGAGCAGTACTTC. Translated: CASSLSGRVSYEQYF.